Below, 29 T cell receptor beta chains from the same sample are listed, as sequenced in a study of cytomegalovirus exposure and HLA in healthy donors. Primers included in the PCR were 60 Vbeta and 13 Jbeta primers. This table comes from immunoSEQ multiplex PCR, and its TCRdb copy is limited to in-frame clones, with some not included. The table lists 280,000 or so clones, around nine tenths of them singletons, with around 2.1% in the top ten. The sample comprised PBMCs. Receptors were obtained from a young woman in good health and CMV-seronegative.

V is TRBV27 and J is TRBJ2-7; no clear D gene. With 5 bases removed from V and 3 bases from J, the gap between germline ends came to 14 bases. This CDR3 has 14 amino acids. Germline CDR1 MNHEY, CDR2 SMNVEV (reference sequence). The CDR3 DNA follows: TGTGCCAGCAGTACTATCCCCAGCTACTACGAGCAGTACTTC. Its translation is CASSTIPSYYEQYF.

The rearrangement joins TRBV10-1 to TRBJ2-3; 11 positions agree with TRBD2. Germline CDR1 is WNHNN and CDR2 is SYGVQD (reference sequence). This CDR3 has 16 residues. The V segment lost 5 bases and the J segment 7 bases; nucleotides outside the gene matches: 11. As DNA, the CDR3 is TGCGCCAGCAGTTTTCTAGCGGGGGGCCGGGTAAATACGCAGTATTTT. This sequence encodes CASSFLAGGRVNTQYF.

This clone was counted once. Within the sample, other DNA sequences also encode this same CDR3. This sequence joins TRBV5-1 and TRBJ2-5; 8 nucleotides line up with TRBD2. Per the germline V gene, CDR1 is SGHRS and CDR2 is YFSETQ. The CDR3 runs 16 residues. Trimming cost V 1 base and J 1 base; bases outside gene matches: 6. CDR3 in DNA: TGCGCCAGCAGCTTGAATCTAGCGGGTCTCCAAGAGACCCAGTACTTC. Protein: CASSLNLAGLQETQYF.

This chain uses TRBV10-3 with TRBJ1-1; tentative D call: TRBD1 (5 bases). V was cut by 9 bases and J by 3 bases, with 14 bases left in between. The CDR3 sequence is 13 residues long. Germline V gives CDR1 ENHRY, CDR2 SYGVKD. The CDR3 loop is CAIKQEFDTEAFF. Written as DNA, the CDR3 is TGTGCCATAAAACAGGAATTTGACACTGAAGCTTTCTTT.

The CDR3 nucleotides are TGTGCCAGCAATCCCCCTAGCGGCGGGGCCCAGGAGACCCAGTACTTC. It yields the protein CASNPPSGGAQETQYF. V and J are TRBV2 and TRBJ2-5, with 7 bases matching TRBD2. CDR3 length: 16 residues. CDR1 and CDR2 from the germline V gene are SNHLY and FYNNEI. With 7 bases clipped from V and 5 bases from J, the junction kept 16 bases outside the gene matches.

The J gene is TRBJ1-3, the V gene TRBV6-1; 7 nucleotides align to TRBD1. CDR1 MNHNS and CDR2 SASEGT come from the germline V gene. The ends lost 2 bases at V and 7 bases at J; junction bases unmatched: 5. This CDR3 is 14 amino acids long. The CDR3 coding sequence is TGTGCCAGCAGTGAAACGGACAGGAGGAACACCATATATTTT. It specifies CASSETDRRNTIYF.

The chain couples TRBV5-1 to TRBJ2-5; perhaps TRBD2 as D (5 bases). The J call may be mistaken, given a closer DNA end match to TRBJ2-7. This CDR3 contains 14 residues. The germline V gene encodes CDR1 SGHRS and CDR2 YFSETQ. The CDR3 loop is CASSLSGNSYEQYF. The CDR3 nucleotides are TGCGCCAGCAGCTTGTCGGGGAACTCCTACGAGCAGTACTTC.

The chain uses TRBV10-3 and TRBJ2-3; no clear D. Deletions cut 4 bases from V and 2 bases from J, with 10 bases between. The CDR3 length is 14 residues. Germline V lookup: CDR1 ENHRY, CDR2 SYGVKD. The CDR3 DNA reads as TGTGCCATCAGTGTAACAGTTCCCACAGATACGCAGTATTTT. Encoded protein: CAISVTVPTDTQYF.

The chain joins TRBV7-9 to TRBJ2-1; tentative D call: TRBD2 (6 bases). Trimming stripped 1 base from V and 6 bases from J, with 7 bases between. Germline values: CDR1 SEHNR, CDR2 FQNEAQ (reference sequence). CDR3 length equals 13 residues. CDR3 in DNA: TGTGCCAGCAGCTTAGTGGGAGGCAATGAGCAGTTCTTC. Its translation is CASSLVGGNEQFF.

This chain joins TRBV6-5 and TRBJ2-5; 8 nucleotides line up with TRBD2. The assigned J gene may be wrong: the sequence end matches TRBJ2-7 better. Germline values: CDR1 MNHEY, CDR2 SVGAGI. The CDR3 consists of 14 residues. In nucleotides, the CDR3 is TGTGCCAGCAGGGGACTAGGCTCCCCCTACGAGCAGTACTTC. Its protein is CASRGLGSPYEQYF.

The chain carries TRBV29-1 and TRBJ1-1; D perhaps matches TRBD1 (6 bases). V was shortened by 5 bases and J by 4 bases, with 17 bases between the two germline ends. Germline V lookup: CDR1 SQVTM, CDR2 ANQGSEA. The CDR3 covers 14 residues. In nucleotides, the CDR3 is TGCAGCGTTTCCGAGACAGGATCGAGCACTGAAGCTTTCTTT. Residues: CSVSETGSSTEAFF.

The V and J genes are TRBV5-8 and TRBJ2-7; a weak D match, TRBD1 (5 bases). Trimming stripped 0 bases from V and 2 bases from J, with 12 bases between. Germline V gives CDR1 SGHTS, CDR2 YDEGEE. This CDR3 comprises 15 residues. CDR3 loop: CASSLEGYSTYEQYF. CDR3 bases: TGTGCCAGCAGCTTGGAGGGGTACAGCACCTACGAGCAGTACTTC.

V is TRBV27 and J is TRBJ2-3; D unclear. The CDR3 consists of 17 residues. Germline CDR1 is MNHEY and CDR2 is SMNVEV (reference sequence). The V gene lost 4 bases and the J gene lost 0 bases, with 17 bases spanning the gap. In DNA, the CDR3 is TGTGCCAGCAGTTCCTCACGAACTACTACTAGCACAGATACGCAGTATTTT. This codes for CASSSSRTTTSTDTQYF.

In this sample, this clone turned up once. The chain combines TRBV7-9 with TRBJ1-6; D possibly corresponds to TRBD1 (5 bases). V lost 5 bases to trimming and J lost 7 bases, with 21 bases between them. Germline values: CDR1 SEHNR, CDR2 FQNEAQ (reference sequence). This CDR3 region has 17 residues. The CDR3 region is CASSGKGSAGQNSPLHF. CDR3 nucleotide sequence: TGTGCCAGCAGCGGAAAGGGGTCTGCAGGCCAGAATTCACCCCTCCACTTT.

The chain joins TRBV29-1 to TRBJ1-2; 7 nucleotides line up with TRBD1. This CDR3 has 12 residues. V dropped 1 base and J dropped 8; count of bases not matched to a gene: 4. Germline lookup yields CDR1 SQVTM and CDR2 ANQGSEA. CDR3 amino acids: CSVEVGGIGYTF. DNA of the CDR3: TGCAGCGTTGAAGTAGGGGGCATAGGCTACACCTTC.

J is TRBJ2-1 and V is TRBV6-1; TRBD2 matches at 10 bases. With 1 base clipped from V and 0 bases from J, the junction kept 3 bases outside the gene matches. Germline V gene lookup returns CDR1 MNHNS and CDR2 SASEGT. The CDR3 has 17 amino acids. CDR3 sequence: CASSEVLAGDSYNEQFF. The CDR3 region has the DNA TGTGCCAGCAGTGAAGTGCTAGCGGGGGACTCCTACAATGAGCAGTTCTTC.

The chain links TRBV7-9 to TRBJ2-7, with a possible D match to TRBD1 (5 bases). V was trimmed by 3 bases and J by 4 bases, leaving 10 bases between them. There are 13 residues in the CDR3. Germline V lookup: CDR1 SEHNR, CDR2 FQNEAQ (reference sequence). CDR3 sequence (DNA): TGTGCCAGCAGCTTTCAACAGGTATACGAGCAGTACTTC. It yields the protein CASSFQQVYEQYF. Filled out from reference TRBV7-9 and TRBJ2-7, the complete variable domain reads DTGVSQNPRHKITKRGQNVTFRCDPISEHNRLYWYRQTLGQGPEFLTYFQNEAQLEKSRLLSDRFSAERPKGSFSTLEIQRTEQGDSAMYLCASSFQQVYEQYFGPGTRLTVT.

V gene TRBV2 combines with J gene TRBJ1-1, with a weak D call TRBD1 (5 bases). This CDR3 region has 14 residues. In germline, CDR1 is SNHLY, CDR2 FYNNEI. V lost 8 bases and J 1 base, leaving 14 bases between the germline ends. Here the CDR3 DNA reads TGTGCCAGCGAAGCGGGACTCCCGAACACTGAAGCTTTCTTT. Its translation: CASEAGLPNTEAFF.

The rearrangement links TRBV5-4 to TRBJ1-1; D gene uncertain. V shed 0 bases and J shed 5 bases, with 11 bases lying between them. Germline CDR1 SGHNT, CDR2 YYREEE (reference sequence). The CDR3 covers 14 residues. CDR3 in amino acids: CASSLDGRHTEAFF. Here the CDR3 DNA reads TGTGCCAGCAGCTTGGACGGGAGGCATACTGAAGCTTTCTTT.

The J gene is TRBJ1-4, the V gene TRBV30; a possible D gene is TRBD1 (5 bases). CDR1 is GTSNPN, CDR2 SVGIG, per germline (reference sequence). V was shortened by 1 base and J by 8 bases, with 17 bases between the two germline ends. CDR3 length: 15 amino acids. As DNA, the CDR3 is TGTGCCTGGAGTGAGGGATTCGCGGGGCGCGAAAAACTGTTTTTT. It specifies CAWSEGFAGREKLFF. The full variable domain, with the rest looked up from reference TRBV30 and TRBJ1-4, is SQTIHQWPATLVQPVGSPLSLECTVEGTSNPNLYWYRQAAGRGLQLLFYSVGIGQISSEVPQNLSASRPQDRQFILSSKKLLLSDSGFYLCAWSEGFAGREKLFFGSGTQLSVL.

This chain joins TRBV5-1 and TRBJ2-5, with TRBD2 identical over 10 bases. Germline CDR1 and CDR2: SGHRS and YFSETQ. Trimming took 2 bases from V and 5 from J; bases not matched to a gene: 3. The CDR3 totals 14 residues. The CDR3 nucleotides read TGCGCCAGCAGCTTTGGGACTAGCGCCGAGACCCAGTACTTC. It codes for CASSFGTSAETQYF.

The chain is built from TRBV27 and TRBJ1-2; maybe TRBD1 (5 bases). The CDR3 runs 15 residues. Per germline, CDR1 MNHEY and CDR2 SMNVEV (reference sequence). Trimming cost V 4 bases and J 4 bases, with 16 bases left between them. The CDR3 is CASSSVLGLPYGYTF. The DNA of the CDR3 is TGTGCCAGCAGTTCCGTCCTGGGGCTCCCCTATGGCTACACCTTC.

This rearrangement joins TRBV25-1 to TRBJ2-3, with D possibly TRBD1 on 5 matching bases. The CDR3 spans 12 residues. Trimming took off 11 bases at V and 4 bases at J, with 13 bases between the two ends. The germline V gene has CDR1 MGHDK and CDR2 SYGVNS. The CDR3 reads CASEGDSDTQYF. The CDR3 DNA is TGTGCCTCGGAAGGGGATTCAGATACGCAGTATTTT.

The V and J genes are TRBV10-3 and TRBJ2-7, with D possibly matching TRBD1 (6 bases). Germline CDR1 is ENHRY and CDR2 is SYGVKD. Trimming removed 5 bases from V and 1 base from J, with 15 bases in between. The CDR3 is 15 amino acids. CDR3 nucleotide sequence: TGTGCCATCAGTTCTTACGTTACAGGGTCCTACGAGCAGTACTTC. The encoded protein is CAISSYVTGSYEQYF.

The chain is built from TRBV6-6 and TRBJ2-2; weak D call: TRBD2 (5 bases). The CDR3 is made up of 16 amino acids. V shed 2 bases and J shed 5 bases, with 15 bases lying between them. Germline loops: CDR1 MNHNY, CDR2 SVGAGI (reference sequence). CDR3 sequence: CASSYPGWTGTGELFF. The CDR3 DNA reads TGTGCCAGCAGTTACCCGGGATGGACGGGAACCGGGGAGCTGTTTTTT.

The CDR3: CASSIVEASSGNTIYF. CDR3 coding DNA: TGTGCCAGTAGTATAGTTGAGGCGAGCTCTGGAAACACCATATATTTT. The rearrangement joins TRBV19 to TRBJ1-3; no firm D call. The CDR3 loop spans 16 amino acids. Trimming pared 1 base from V and 0 bases from J, leaving 10 bases between. CDR1 and CDR2 (germline): LNHDA, SQIVND (reference sequence). The complete variable domain, with remaining parts taken from reference TRBV19 and TRBJ1-3, reads DGGITQSPKYLFRKEGQNVTLSCEQNLNHDAMYWYRQDPGQGLRLIYYSQIVNDFQKGDIAEGYSVSREKKESFPLTVTSAQKNPTAFYLCASSIVEASSGNTIYFGEGSWLTVV.

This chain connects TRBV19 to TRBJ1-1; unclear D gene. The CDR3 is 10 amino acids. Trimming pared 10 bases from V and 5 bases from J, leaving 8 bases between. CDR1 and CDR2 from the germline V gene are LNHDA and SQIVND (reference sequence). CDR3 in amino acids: CATRSTEAFF. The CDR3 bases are TGTGCCACCAGAAGTACTGAAGCTTTCTTT.

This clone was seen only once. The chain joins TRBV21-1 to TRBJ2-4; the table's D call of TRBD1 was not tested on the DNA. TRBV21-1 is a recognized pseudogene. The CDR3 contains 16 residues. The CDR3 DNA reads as TGTGCCAGCAGGACTACAGGGTGCTTGGGCAAAAACATTCAGTACTTC. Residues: CASRTTGCLGKNIQYF.

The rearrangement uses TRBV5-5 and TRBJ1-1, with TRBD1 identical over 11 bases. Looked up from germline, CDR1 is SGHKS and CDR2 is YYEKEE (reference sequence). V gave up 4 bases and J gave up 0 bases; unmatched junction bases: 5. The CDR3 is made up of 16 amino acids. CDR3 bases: TGTGCCAGCAGCCTGGGGACAGGGGGACTGAACACTGAAGCTTTCTTT. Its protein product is CASSLGTGGLNTEAFF.